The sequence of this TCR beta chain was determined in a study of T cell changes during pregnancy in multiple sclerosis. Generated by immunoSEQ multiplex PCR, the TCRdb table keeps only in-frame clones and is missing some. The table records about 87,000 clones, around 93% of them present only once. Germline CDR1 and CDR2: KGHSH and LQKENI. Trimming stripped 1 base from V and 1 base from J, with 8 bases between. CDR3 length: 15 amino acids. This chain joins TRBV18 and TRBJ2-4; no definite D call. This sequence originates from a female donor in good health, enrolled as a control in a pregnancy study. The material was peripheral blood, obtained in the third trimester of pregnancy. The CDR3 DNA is TGTGCCAGCTCACCACTCCAGAACGCCAAAAACATTCAGTACTTC. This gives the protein CASSPLQNAKNIQYF. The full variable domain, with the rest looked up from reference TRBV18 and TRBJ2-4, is NAGVMQNPRHLVRRRGQEARLRCSPMKGHSHVYWYRQLPEEGLKFMVYLQKENIIDESGMPKERFSAEFPKEGPSILRIQQVVRGDSAAYFCASSPLQNAKNIQYFGAGTRLSVL.